This T cell receptor beta chain emerged from a study of chemoradiotherapy in HPV16-positive cancers. The protocol was immunoSEQ multiplex PCR, while the TCRdb copy is restricted to in-frame clones and leaves out a portion. The table has several thousand clones, about three quarters seen once. Germline-derived CDR1 and CDR2 are SGHNT and YYREEE (reference sequence). This CDR3 contains 15 residues. Trimming left V 3 bases short and J 2 bases short, with 13 bases between. The J gene is TRBJ2-3, the V gene TRBV5-4, with D perhaps matching TRBD2 (6 bases). The source is a human donor with HPV-associated anogenital cancer. The sample was acquired from a patient who underwent chemoradiotherapy. The CDR3 region has the DNA TGTGCCAGCAGCTGGGGGACTGCAAACACAGATACGCAGTATTTT. It yields the protein CASSWGTANTDTQYF.